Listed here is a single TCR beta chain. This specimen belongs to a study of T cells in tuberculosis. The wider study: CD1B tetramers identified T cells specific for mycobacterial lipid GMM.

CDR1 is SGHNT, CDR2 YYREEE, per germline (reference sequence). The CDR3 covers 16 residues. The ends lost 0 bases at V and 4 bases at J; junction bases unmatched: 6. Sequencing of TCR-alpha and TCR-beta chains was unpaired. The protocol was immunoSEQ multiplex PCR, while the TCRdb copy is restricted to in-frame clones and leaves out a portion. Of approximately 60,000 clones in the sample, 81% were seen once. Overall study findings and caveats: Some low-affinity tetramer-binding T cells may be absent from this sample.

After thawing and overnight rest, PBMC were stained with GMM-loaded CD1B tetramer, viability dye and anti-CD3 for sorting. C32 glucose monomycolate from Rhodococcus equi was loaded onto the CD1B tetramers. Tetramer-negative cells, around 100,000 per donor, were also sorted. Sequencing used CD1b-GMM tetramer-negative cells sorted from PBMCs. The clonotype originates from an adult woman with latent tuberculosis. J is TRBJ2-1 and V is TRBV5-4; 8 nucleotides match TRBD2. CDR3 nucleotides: TGTGCCAGCAGCTTGGAGGGCGGGGGGTTTTACAATGAGCAGTTCTTC. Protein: CASSLEGGGFYNEQFF. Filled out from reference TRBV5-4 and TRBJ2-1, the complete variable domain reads ETGVTQSPTHLIKTRGQQVTLRCSSQSGHNTVSWYQQALGQGPQFIFQYYREEENGRGNFPPRFSGLQFPNYSSELNVNALELDDSALYLCASSLEGGGFYNEQFFGPGTRLTVL.